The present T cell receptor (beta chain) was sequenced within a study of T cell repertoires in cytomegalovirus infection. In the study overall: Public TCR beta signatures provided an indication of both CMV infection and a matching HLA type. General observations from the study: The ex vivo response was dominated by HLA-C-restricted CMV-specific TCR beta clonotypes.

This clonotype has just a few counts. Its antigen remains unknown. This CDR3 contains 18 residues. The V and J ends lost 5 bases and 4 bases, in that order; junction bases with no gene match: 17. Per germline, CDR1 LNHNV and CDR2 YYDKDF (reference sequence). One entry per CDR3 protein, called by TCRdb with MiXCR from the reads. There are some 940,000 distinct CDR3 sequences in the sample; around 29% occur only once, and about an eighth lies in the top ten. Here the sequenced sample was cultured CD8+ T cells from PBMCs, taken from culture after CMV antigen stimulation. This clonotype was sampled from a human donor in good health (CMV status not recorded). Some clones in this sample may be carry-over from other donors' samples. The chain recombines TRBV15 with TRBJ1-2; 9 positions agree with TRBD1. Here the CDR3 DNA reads TGTGCCACCAGCGGGGAACTTCAACAGGGGGCGCAGGGCTATGGCTACACCTTC. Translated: CATSGELQQGAQGYGYTF.